These 30 T cell receptor beta chains share one sample of origin, sequenced in a study of graft-versus-host responses after intestinal transplantation (dated by TCRdb to about 2021). The antigens these receptors bind are not known. Libraries were built with the immunoSEQ multiplex PCR assay. Here the immuneACCESS table is served through TCRdb, limited to in-frame sequences with V and J called. Missing clones are a known gap in these copies; in checked studies unresolved V genes cover under half, and the rest lacks a known reason. The sample data list about 36,000 clones, and approximately 94% of these were observed just once. The biggest ten clones account for roughly 0.22% of the sample. This sample's time point label indicates: cells obtained before transplantation from donor or recipient. Sample: unstimulated CD4+ T cells sorted from spleen or lymph node cells, taken before transplant. The source of these receptors is a human donor who was the organ donor for an intestinal transplant.

The CDR3 DNA reads as TGCGCCAGCAGCGACGGACAGGGGGATAGTGGCTACACCTTC. As protein: CASSDGQGDSGYTF. The chain combines TRBV5-1 with TRBJ1-2; TRBD1 aligns across 10 bases. CDR1 SGHRS and CDR2 YFSETQ come from the germline V gene. Germline trimming cut 4 bases from V and 7 bases from J; bases unmatched to any gene: 7. The CDR3 loop spans 14 amino acids.

This rearrangement joins TRBV9 to TRBJ2-3, with 7 bases matching TRBD2. Unmatched junction bases numbered 3, after V lost 1 base and J lost 1 base. In germline, CDR1 is SGDLS, CDR2 YYNGEE. The CDR3 runs 15 residues. CDR3 bases: TGTGCCAGCAGCGTACGGGGAGGGGGCACAGATACGCAGTATTTT. This gives the protein CASSVRGGGTDTQYF.

This sequence joins TRBV5-1 and TRBJ1-3, with 10 nucleotides matching TRBD1. The germline V gene has CDR1 SGHRS and CDR2 YFSETQ. The CDR3 loop spans 15 amino acids. J was trimmed by 4 bases and V by 2 bases; bases with no gene match: 3. In DNA form, the CDR3 reads TGCGCCAGCAGCTTCGGGACAGGGGAGGGAAACACCATATATTTT. As protein: CASSFGTGEGNTIYF.

CDR3 nucleotides: TGTGCCAGCAGTGACCGGCTTAATCAGCCCCAGCATTTT. It translates to CASSDRLNQPQHF. V usage is TRBV2 and J usage is TRBJ1-5; D unresolved. In germline, CDR1 is SNHLY, CDR2 FYNNEI. Trimming took off 3 bases at V and 4 bases at J, with 7 bases between the two ends. CDR3 size: 13 residues.

The chain recombines TRBV6-5 with TRBJ1-1, with D unclear. V was clipped by 2 bases and J by 5 bases, with 9 bases between them. This CDR3 has 13 residues. Per the germline V gene, CDR1 is MNHEY and CDR2 is SVGAGI. This CDR3 is CASSYRVGTEAFF. The CDR3 DNA reads TGTGCCAGCAGTTACAGGGTTGGGACTGAAGCTTTCTTT.

The chain recombines TRBV10-3 with TRBJ2-3; 8 bases match TRBD1. The CDR3 is made up of 17 amino acids. With 0 bases clipped from V and 2 bases from J, the junction kept 7 bases outside the gene matches. Germline V lookup: CDR1 ENHRY, CDR2 SYGVKD. The chain's CDR3 is CAISESKTGAYTDTQYF. As DNA, the CDR3 is TGTGCCATCAGTGAGTCGAAGACAGGGGCATACACAGATACGCAGTATTTT.

V gene TRBV19 combines with J gene TRBJ2-1; 11 nucleotides line up with TRBD2. The V gene end was trimmed by 0 bases and the J gene end by 8 bases; junction bases not matched to a gene: 9. This CDR3 has 17 amino acids. Germline V gene data show CDR1 as LNHDA and CDR2 as SQIVND (reference sequence). The CDR3 DNA is TGTGCCAGTAGTATAGATTTTTACCAACTAGCGGGGGATGAGCAGTTCTTC. This codes for CASSIDFYQLAGDEQFF.

The rearrangement uses TRBV9 and TRBJ1-4; tentatively, D is TRBD1 (6 bases). The ends were cut back, 4 bases at V and 3 bases at J, with 10 bases in the middle. Germline values: CDR1 SGDLS, CDR2 YYNGEE. CDR3 length: 14 amino acids. In DNA form, the CDR3 reads TGTGCCAGCAGCAGGGGGTTTTCTAATGAAAAACTGTTTTTT. This translates into CASSRGFSNEKLFF. Combining the CDR3 with reference TRBV9 and TRBJ1-4 gives the whole variable domain DSGVTQTPKHLITATGQRVTLRCSPRSGDLSVYWYQQSLDQGLQFLIQYYNGEERAKGNILERFSAQQFPDLHSELNLSSLELGDSALYFCASSRGFSNEKLFFGSGTQLSVL.

This clone was seen only once. This chain joins TRBV18 and TRBJ1-3; D unresolved. Trimming pared 3 bases from V and 4 bases from J, leaving 7 bases between. The CDR3 runs to 13 residues. CDR1 and CDR2 from the germline V gene are KGHSH and LQKENI. The CDR3 region has the DNA TGTGCCAGCTCACCGGGTGAGGGAAACACCATATATTTT. Protein product: CASSPGEGNTIYF.

The CDR3 region is CASSTRQGRPDTQYF. CDR3 bases: TGTGCCAGTAGTACTCGACAGGGGAGGCCAGATACGCAGTATTTT. The V gene is TRBV19, the J gene TRBJ2-3; TRBD1 agrees at 8 bases. Germline-derived CDR1 and CDR2 are LNHDA and SQIVND (reference sequence). This CDR3 has 15 residues. V lost 4 bases and J lost 4; bases outside the gene matches: 7.

J is TRBJ1-6 and V is TRBV7-9, with 9 bases lining up with TRBD1. CDR1 is SEHNR and CDR2 is FQNEAQ in the germline V gene (reference sequence). V gave up 6 bases and J gave up 2 bases; unmatched junction bases: 14. The CDR3 has 19 amino acids. In DNA form, the CDR3 reads TGTGCCAGCAGTAGAAACTCCGCCGGGACAGGGACCTATAATTCACCCCTCCACTTT. It encodes CASSRNSAGTGTYNSPLHF.

The chain carries TRBV5-1 and TRBJ2-5; the match to TRBD1 covers 9 bases. Judging by the DNA end, TRBJ2-7 fits better; the J call may be wrong. Per germline, CDR1 SGHRS and CDR2 YFSETQ. The CDR3 has 21 amino acids. CDR3 coding DNA: TGCGCCAGCAGCCCGGACAGGGGAAATCTCATGATCCCGCGTGGGCCCTACGAGCAGTACTTC. Translated: CASSPDRGNLMIPRGPYEQYF.

This chain links TRBV11-3 with TRBJ2-4; a weak D match, TRBD2 (6 bases). Germline CDR1 reads SGHNT; CDR2 reads YENEEA. This CDR3 spans 15 amino acids. Trimming left V 5 bases short and J 3 bases short, with 14 bases between. DNA for the CDR3: TGTGCCAGCAGCGATACGTGGGGGGTCAAAAACATTCAGTACTTC. Encoded protein: CASSDTWGVKNIQYF.

This rearrangement joins TRBV9 to TRBJ2-5, with 10 bases aligning to TRBD2. Germline values: CDR1 SGDLS, CDR2 YYNGEE. CDR3 length equals 14 residues. The V segment lost 4 bases and the J segment 2 bases; nucleotides outside the gene matches: 2. This CDR3 is CASSPTSGQETQYF. CDR3 DNA sequence: TGTGCCAGCAGCCCGACTAGCGGGCAAGAGACCCAGTACTTC.

This chain uses TRBV30 with TRBJ1-4; D is unclear. V was pared by 0 bases and J by 4 bases, with 6 bases between. Germline CDR1 GTSNPN, CDR2 SVGIG (reference sequence). The CDR3 has 13 amino acids. The CDR3 reads CAWSVWINEKLFF. The DNA of the CDR3 is TGTGCCTGGAGTGTTTGGATTAATGAAAAACTGTTTTTT.

The V call is TRBV9, the J call TRBJ2-7; 7 bases map to TRBD2. Germline V gene lookup returns CDR1 SGDLS and CDR2 YYNGEE. The CDR3 totals 15 residues. V lost 3 bases and J lost 0; bases outside the gene matches: 6. CDR3 sequence reads: CASSGGTNPSYEQYF. CDR3 bases: TGTGCCAGCAGCGGAGGGACTAACCCCTCCTACGAGCAGTACTTC.

In DNA form, the CDR3 reads TGTGCCAGCGCGATGGGCTCAAGGGTCTTTTCACCCCTCCACTTT. Its translation: CASAMGSRVFSPLHF. V usage is TRBV6-8 and J usage is TRBJ1-6; no firm D call. V was cut by 8 bases and J by 9 bases, with 20 bases left in between. CDR3 length: 15 amino acids. Germline V gene lookup returns CDR1 MNHGY and CDR2 SAAAGT.

The V gene is TRBV27, the J gene TRBJ2-7; 10 bases are shared with TRBD1. Unmatched junction bases numbered 5, after V lost 6 bases and J lost 3 bases. From germline, CDR1 is MNHEY and CDR2 SMNVEV (reference sequence). The CDR3 is 14 residues long. The CDR3 coding sequence is TGTGCCAGCAGACGGAGGGACAGGGGCTACGAGCAGTACTTC. Its translation is CASRRRDRGYEQYF.

J is TRBJ1-1 and V is TRBV10-3; TRBD1 might be the D (6 bases). The CDR3 runs to 13 residues. Germline lookup yields CDR1 ENHRY and CDR2 SYGVKD. Trimming removed 2 bases at V and 3 bases at J, with 7 bases between. The CDR3 nucleotides are TGTGCCATCAGTGAGGGGGGGCACACTGAAGCTTTCTTT. This translates into CAISEGGHTEAFF.

The chain has TRBV7-8 and TRBJ2-5; TRBD2 agrees at 9 bases. This CDR3 contains 15 residues. Germline-derived CDR1 and CDR2 are SGHVS and FQNEAQ. V lost 4 bases and J lost 5; bases outside the gene matches: 8. CDR3 sequence: CASSSRGGARETQYF. DNA for the CDR3: TGTGCCAGCAGCTCCCGCGGGGGGGCCAGGGAGACCCAGTACTTC.

The V and J genes are TRBV2 and TRBJ2-3, with D perhaps TRBD1 (5 bases). Germline-derived CDR1 and CDR2 are SNHLY and FYNNEI. Trimming stripped 7 bases from V and 2 bases from J, with 10 bases between. The CDR3 spans 13 residues. The CDR3 DNA follows: TGTGCCAGCATGGCGGACAACACAGATACGCAGTATTTT. Protein product: CASMADNTDTQYF.

This chain links TRBV6-5 with TRBJ1-5; 10 bases fit TRBD1. V was clipped by 8 bases and J by 4 bases; unmatched bases: 2. The CDR3 length is 13 residues. CDR1 is MNHEY and CDR2 is SVGAGI in the germline V gene. The chain's CDR3 is CASGGQGNQPQHF. CDR3 DNA: TGTGCCAGCGGGGGACAGGGGAATCAGCCCCAGCATTTT.

The genes are TRBV5-1 and TRBJ2-7; 8 bases are a match to TRBD2. V lost 0 bases, J lost 4 bases, and 3 bases stayed unmatched. This CDR3 is built from 14 residues. The germline CDR1 and CDR2 sequences are SGHRS and YFSETQ. The CDR3 DNA reads TGCGCCAGCAGCTTGGTTAGCGGGGCTTACGAGCAGTACTTC. It codes for CASSLVSGAYEQYF.

This clone occurred once. The chain employs TRBV27 and TRBJ2-2; the match to TRBD1 covers 10 bases. J lost 6 bases, V lost 5 bases, and 9 bases had no gene match. The germline V gene has CDR1 MNHEY and CDR2 SMNVEV (reference sequence). The CDR3 covers 16 residues. CDR3 in DNA: TGTGCCAGCAGTCCTTGGGGACAGGGGCGGGCCGGGGAGCTGTTTTTT. Encoded protein: CASSPWGQGRAGELFF.

The sample holds one count of this clone. The chain is built from TRBV5-1 and TRBJ2-5; tentatively, D is TRBD1 or TRBD2 (6 bases each). V gave up 1 base and J gave up 4 bases, with 11 bases separating them. The germline V gene has CDR1 SGHRS and CDR2 YFSETQ. The CDR3 contains 14 residues. The CDR3 bases are TGCGCCAGCAGCTTGATAGGGGGGCGAGAGACCCAGTACTTC. Protein product: CASSLIGGRETQYF.

This chain's CDR3 is CASSVAATSGGLNTGELFF. DNA of the CDR3: TGTGCCAGCAGCGTAGCGGCGACTAGCGGGGGCCTGAACACCGGGGAGCTGTTTTTT. This chain connects TRBV9 to TRBJ2-2; TRBD2 matches at 12 bases. Per the germline V gene, CDR1 is SGDLS and CDR2 is YYNGEE. Germline trimming cut 0 bases from V and 1 base from J; bases unmatched to any gene: 7. This CDR3 contains 19 residues. The complete variable domain, with remaining parts taken from reference TRBV9 and TRBJ2-2, reads DSGVTQTPKHLITATGQRVTLRCSPRSGDLSVYWYQQSLDQGLQFLIQYYNGEERAKGNILERFSAQQFPDLHSELNLSSLELGDSALYFCASSVAATSGGLNTGELFFGEGSRLTVL.

The rearrangement uses TRBV4-3 and TRBJ2-1, with 11 bases identical to TRBD2. The CDR3 has 15 amino acids. Germline V gene data show CDR1 as LGHNA and CDR2 as YSLEER. Trimming took 2 bases from V and 9 from J; bases not matched to a gene: 6. CDR3 loop: CASSQIAGGRGEQFF. The CDR3 DNA is TGCGCCAGCAGCCAAATAGCGGGGGGGCGAGGTGAGCAGTTCTTC.

The CDR3 DNA follows: TGTGCCAGCAGCCCCAACGTGGGGGGTGAAGCTTTCTTT. Translating gives CASSPNVGGEAFF. This chain uses TRBV6-5 with TRBJ1-1; TRBD1 is a possible D gene (5 bases). Trimming shortened V by 6 bases and J by 7 bases, and 15 bases separated the two germline ends. Germline values: CDR1 MNHEY, CDR2 SVGAGI. CDR3 length equals 13 residues.

This clone has a single count. CDR3 sequence reads: CASRAYLRTSGGPTDTQYF. The CDR3, as DNA: TGTGCAAGTCGCGCCTACCTCCGGACTAGCGGGGGACCCACAGATACGCAGTATTTT. V usage is TRBV12-2 and J usage is TRBJ2-3; the table calls TRBD2, which could not be checked here. TRBV12-2 is labeled a pseudogene. CDR3 length: 19 amino acids.

V and J are TRBV19 and TRBJ2-7; perhaps TRBD2 as D (6 bases). Per germline, CDR1 LNHDA and CDR2 SQIVND (reference sequence). Trimming removed 6 bases at V and 2 bases at J, with 17 bases between. This CDR3 spans 15 amino acids. CDR3 loop: CASSTLGGFAYEQYF. DNA of the CDR3: TGTGCCAGTAGCACCCTCGGGGGATTCGCCTACGAGCAGTACTTC.